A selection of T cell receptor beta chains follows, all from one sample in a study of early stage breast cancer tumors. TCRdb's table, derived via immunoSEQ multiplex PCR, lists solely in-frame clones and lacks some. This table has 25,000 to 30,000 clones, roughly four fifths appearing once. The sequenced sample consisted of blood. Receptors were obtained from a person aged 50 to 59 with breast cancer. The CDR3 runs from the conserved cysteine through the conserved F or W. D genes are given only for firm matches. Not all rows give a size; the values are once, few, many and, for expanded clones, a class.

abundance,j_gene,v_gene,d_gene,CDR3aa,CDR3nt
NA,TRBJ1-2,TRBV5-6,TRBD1,CASSWGGTDFVGYTF,TGTGCCAGCAGCTGGGGTGGGACAGATTTCGTAGGCTACACCTTC
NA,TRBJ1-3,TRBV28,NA,CASSFGSSGNTIYF,TGTGCCAGCAGTTTCGGAAGCTCTGGAAACACCATATATTTT
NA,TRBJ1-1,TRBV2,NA,CASSEDSVTEAFF,TGTGCCAGCAGTGAGGACTCGGTCACTGAAGCTTTCTTT
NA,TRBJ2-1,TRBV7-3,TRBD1,CASTRGTGSDEQFF,TGTGCCAGCACCCGGGGGACAGGTTCCGATGAGCAGTTCTTC
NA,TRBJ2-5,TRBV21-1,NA,CASSKAAGLETQYF,TGTGCCAGCAGCAAAGCCGCAGGGTTAGAGACCCAGTACTTC
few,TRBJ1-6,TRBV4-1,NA,CASSQEPFGGAAYSPLHF,TGCGCCAGCAGCCAAGAGCCTTTCGGAGGAGCGGCGTATTCACCCCTCCACTTT
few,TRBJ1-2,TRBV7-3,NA,CASSFGGSYGYTF,TGTGCCAGCAGCTTTGGGGGGAGCTATGGCTACACCTTC
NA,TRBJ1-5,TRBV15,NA,CATSRAWGGDQPQHF,TGTGCCACCAGCAGAGCCTGGGGAGGAGATCAGCCCCAGCATTTT
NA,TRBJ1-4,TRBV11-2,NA,CASSTRGNSNEKLFF,TGTGCCAGCAGCACTCGGGGCAACTCGAATGAAAAACTGTTTTTT
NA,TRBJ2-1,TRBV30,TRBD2,CAWIRGSASYNEQFF,TGTGCCTGGATCCGCGGGAGTGCGTCCTACAATGAGCAGTTCTTC
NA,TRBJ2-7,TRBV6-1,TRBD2,CASSKLAGVVEQYF,TGTGCCAGCAGTAAACTAGCGGGGGTTGTCGAGCAGTACTTC
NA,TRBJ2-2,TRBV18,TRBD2,CASSPGPSGRAVVPRSGELFF,TGTGCCAGCTCACCAGGTCCTAGCGGGAGGGCCGTAGTCCCTCGGTCCGGGGAGCTGTTTTTT
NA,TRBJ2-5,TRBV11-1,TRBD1,CASSLTVGGSETQYF,TGTGCCAGCAGCTTAACCGTAGGGGGCTCGGAGACCCAGTACTTC
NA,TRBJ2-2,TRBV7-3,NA,CASGQGPGELFF,TGTGCCAGCGGCCAGGGCCCCGGGGAGCTGTTTTTT
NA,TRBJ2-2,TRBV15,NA,CATGRFVGTGELFF,TGTGCCACCGGCCGGTTTGTTGGCACCGGGGAGCTGTTTTTT
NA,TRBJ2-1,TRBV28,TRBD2,CASSLSTSGFYNEQFF,TGTGCCAGCAGTTTATCGACTAGCGGGTTTTACAATGAGCAGTTCTTC
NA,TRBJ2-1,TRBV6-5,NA,CASSVNSASNEQFF,TGTGCCAGCAGTGTCAACTCGGCAAGCAATGAGCAGTTCTTC
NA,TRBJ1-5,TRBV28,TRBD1,CASRSGTGLLPNQPQHF,TGTGCCAGCAGATCCGGGACAGGGCTTTTACCCAATCAGCCCCAGCATTTT
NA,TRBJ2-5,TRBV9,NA,CASSVWGKSETQYF,TGTGCCAGCAGCGTCTGGGGGAAATCAGAGACCCAGTACTTC
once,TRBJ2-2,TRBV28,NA,CASSFVVLEVGRELFF,TGTGCCAGCAGTTTCGTGGTATTAGAGGTAGGCCGGGAGCTGTTTTTT
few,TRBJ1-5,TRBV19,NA,CASSKEINQPQHF,TGTGCCAGTAGTAAGGAAATCAATCAGCCCCAGCATTTT
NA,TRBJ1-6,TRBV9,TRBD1,CASSVAGTVGNSPLHF,TGTGCCAGCAGCGTAGCTGGGACAGTTGGTAATTCACCCCTCCACTTT
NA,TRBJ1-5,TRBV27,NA,CASSVNQPQHF,TGTGCCAGCAGTGTAAATCAGCCCCAGCATTTT
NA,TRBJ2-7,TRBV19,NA,CASSIEKGSYEQYF,TGTGCCAGTAGTATAGAAAAGGGGTCCTACGAGCAGTACTTC
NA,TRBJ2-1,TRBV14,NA,CASSQDRGLASNEQFF,TGTGCCAGCAGCCAAGACCGCGGTTTAGCTTCAAATGAGCAGTTCTTC
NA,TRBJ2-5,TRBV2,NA,CASSWGLQETQYF,TGTGCCAGCTCTTGGGGGCTCCAAGAGACCCAGTACTTC
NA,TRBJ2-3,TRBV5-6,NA,CASSLGSTDTQYF,TGTGCCAGCAGCTTGGGAAGCACAGATACGCAGTATTTT
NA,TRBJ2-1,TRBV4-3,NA,CASSQERIGAGGYEQFF,TGCGCCAGCAGCCAAGAAAGAATCGGGGCTGGTGGCTATGAGCAGTTCTTC
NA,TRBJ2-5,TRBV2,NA,CASGRDYQETQYF,TGTGCCAGCGGAAGGGACTACCAAGAGACCCAGTACTTC
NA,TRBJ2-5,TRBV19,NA,CASSIAPAPGETQYF,TGTGCCAGTAGTATAGCCCCTGCCCCGGGGGAGACCCAGTACTTC
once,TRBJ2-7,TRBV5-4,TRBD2,CASREDGSYEQYF,TGTGCCAGCCGGGAGGACGGCTCCTACGAGCAGTACTTC
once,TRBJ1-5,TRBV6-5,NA,CASRSDRNSNQPQHF,TGTGCCAGCAGAAGCGACAGAAATAGCAATCAGCCCCAGCATTTT
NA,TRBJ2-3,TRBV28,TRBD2,CASKMGGGVSTDTQYF,TGTGCCAGCAAAATGGGCGGGGGGGTCAGCACAGATACGCAGTATTTT
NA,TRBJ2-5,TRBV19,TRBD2,CASSINERLAGGETQYF,TGTGCCAGTAGTATAAATGAGAGACTAGCGGGGGGGGAGACCCAGTACTTC
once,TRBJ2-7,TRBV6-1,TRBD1,CASSNRGYEQYF,TGTGCCAGCAGCAACAGGGGGTACGAGCAGTACTTC
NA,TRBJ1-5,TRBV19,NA,CASSIEGYSNQPQHF,TGTGCCAGTAGTATTGAGGGGTATAGCAATCAGCCCCAGCATTTT
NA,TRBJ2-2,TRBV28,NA,CASSLVGGLDTGELFF,TGTGCCAGCAGTTTAGTGGGGGGGCTGGACACCGGGGAGCTGTTTTTT
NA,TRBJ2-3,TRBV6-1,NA,CASRQGSTDTQYF,TGTGCCAGCAGGCAGGGGAGCACAGATACGCAGTATTTT
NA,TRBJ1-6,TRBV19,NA,CASSSREENSPLHF,TGTGCCAGTAGTAGCAGGGAGGAAAATTCACCCCTCCACTTT
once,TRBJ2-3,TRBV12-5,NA,CASGLGDGPDTQYF,TGTGCTAGTGGTCTTGGGGATGGGCCAGATACGCAGTATTTT
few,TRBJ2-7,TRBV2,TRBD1,CASLGRSKTGGSYEQYF,TGTGCCAGCCTAGGACGGAGCAAGACAGGGGGCTCCTACGAGCAGTACTTC
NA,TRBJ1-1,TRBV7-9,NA,CASGPNTEAFF,TGTGCCAGCGGACCCAACACTGAAGCTTTCTTT
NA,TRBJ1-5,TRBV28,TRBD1,CASQTGGGQPQHF,TGTGCCAGCCAGACAGGGGGCGGTCAGCCCCAGCATTTT
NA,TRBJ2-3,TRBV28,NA,CASSLPPTDTQYF,TGTGCCAGCAGTTTGCCCCCCACAGATACGCAGTATTTT
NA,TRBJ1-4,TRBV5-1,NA,CASSLGDSYEKLFF,TGCGCCAGCAGCTTGGGAGACAGTTACGAAAAACTGTTTTTT